The clone carrying this T cell receptor (beta chain) showed up just a few times. Its antigen is unidentified. These data originate in a study of beta chain features in type 1 diabetes. Across the study: Cells sorted and examined across all samples totaled roughly 98 million.

The entirety of the isolated RNA underwent reverse transcription, so expressed TCRB transcripts were sequenced. Here immunoSEQ multiplex PCR was the method, and the copy in TCRdb shows in-frame clones only, minus some. The sample contains about 130,000 clones, around a tenth of which appear only once. Study-wide findings and caveats: There were fewer insertions and more deletions at the VDJ junctions of type 1 diabetes patients.

The sequence came from a young man in good health. Sequenced material: central memory CD4+ T cells from blood.

Here the CDR3 DNA reads TGTGCCAGCAGTTCACAGGGGGCGAATGAAAAACTGTTTTTT. Translation: CASSSQGANEKLFF. The chain combines TRBV28 with TRBJ1-4; 9 positions match TRBD1. CDR3 length: 14 amino acids. CDR1 and CDR2 (germline): MDHEN, SYDVKM. V trimming: 4 bases; J trimming: 5 bases; junction bases outside the gene matches: 2.